A single sample gave rise to the 22 T cell receptor beta chains below, sequenced in a study of T cells after yellow fever vaccination. MiXCR, run by TCRdb on the 5' RACE reads, gives a single entry per CDR3 protein. The repertoire includes approximately 260,000 distinct CDR3 sequences, around 5.3% of them detected once, and 3% to 4% sits in the top ten. The source was CD4+ T cells sorted from PBMCs, collected on the day of the yellow fever booster vaccination. The receptors shown here come from a man aged 18 to 29 who received the YFV17D yellow fever vaccine.

This clonotype was detected only a few times. This chain uses TRBV6-6 with TRBJ1-2; a weak D match, TRBD1 (6 bases). V was trimmed by 6 bases and J by 3 bases, leaving 14 bases between them. The germline V gene has CDR1 MNHNY and CDR2 SVGAGI (reference sequence). The CDR3 totals 14 residues. The CDR3 coding sequence is TGTGCCAGCAGGCTACAGGGATCCGACTATGGCTACACCTTC. Amino acids: CASRLQGSDYGYTF.

This clonotype has a count of ten or more. The chain combines TRBV20-1 with TRBJ2-5; TRBD1 agrees at 8 bases. CDR1 is DFQATT and CDR2 is SNEGSKA in the germline V gene (reference sequence). The length of the CDR3 is 14 residues. V gave up 5 bases and J gave up 2 bases; unmatched junction bases: 7. The DNA for the CDR3 is TGCAGTGCTGTCCCCGGGACAGGACAAGAGACCCAGTACTTC. Protein: CSAVPGTGQETQYF.

This clonotype was counted only a few times. This rearrangement joins TRBV20-1 to TRBJ1-6; TRBD1 agrees at 9 bases. CDR1 is DFQATT and CDR2 is SNEGSKA in the germline V gene (reference sequence). The CDR3 length is 14 residues. J lost 10 bases, V lost 0 bases, and 4 bases had no gene match. The CDR3 bases are TGCAGTGCTAGAGATGGGACAGGGTACTCACCCCTCCACTTT. It codes for CSARDGTGYSPLHF.

The table lists this clonotype with many counts. The genes are TRBV20-1 and TRBJ1-6; D is undetermined. The CDR3 has 12 amino acids. Between the trimmed V and J ends, which lost 3 bases and 7 bases, there was a span of 7 bases. The germline V gene encodes CDR1 DFQATT and CDR2 SNEGSKA (reference sequence). As DNA, the CDR3 is TGCAGTGCTAGGCCGACGAATTCACCCCTCCACTTT. It is translated as CSARPTNSPLHF.

This clonotype was counted between two and nine times. The rearrangement uses TRBV19 and TRBJ1-4; 7 bases map to TRBD1. Germline CDR1 is LNHDA and CDR2 is SQIVND (reference sequence). CDR3 length: 15 amino acids. Trimming at V came to 4 bases and at J to 5 bases, leaving 7 bases not matched to a gene. This CDR3 is CASSTRDSFNEKLFF. The CDR3 DNA reads TGTGCCAGTAGTACCAGGGACAGCTTCAATGAAAAACTGTTTTTT.

This clonotype was recorded at least ten times. The chain links TRBV10-1 to TRBJ2-3, with D tentatively TRBD2 (6 bases). Germline loops: CDR1 WNHNN, CDR2 SYGVQD (reference sequence). Trimming stripped 1 base from V and 0 bases from J, with 8 bases between. The CDR3 sequence is 15 residues long. As DNA, the CDR3 is TGCGCCAGCAGTGAGTACCGGGGGAGCACAGATACGCAGTATTTT. Translation: CASSEYRGSTDTQYF.

This clonotype occurred a few times. This chain connects TRBV2 to TRBJ2-1, with D perhaps TRBD2 (7 bases). Trimming took 8 bases from V and 7 from J, leaving 12 bases between them. The CDR3 loop spans 12 amino acids. The germline V gene encodes CDR1 SNHLY and CDR2 FYNNEI. The CDR3 protein is CASGGAWNEQFF. As DNA, the CDR3 is TGTGCCAGCGGGGGGGCTTGGAATGAGCAGTTCTTC. Variable domain in full (rest from reference TRBV2 and TRBJ2-1): EPEVTQTPSHQVTQMGQEVILRCVPISNHLYFYWYRQILGQKVEFLVSFYNNEISEKSEIFDDQFSVERPDGSNFTLKIRSTKLEDSAMYFCASGGAWNEQFFGPGTRLTVL.

This clonotype was detected only a few times. The gene calls are TRBV5-1 and TRBJ1-1, with 12 bases identical to TRBD1. Germline CDR1 SGHRS, CDR2 YFSETQ. Losses at the gene ends were 0 bases for V and 5 bases for J; bases not matched to a gene: 17. This CDR3 spans 20 amino acids. The CDR3 spells CASSLDRRRDRGREWTEAFF. CDR3 sequence (DNA): TGCGCCAGCAGCTTGGACCGTCGCCGGGACAGGGGGCGAGAGTGGACTGAAGCTTTCTTT. Using reference TRBV5-1 and TRBJ1-1 for the parts outside the CDR3, the full variable domain is KAGVTQTPRYLIKTRGQQVTLSCSPISGHRSVSWYQQTPGQGLQFLFEYFSETQRNKGNFPGRFSGRQFSNSRSEMNVSTLELGDSALYLCASSLDRRRDRGREWTEAFFGQGTRLTVV.

This clonotype appeared many times. The J gene is TRBJ2-5, the V gene TRBV28, with D perhaps matching TRBD1 or TRBD2 (5 bases each). Per germline, CDR1 MDHEN and CDR2 SYDVKM. The V and J ends lost 7 bases and 4 bases respectively, with 10 bases between them. This CDR3 has 12 residues. CDR3 sequence reads: CASIDGGETQYF. CDR3 bases: TGTGCCAGCATTGATGGGGGAGAGACCCAGTACTTC.

This clonotype was detected ten times or more. The chain is built from TRBV10-3 and TRBJ2-3, with D perhaps matching TRBD1 (5 bases). The V gene's germline CDR1 is ENHRY and CDR2 SYGVKD. This CDR3 has 14 residues. Between the trimmed V and J ends, which lost 6 bases and 4 bases, there was a span of 14 bases. The CDR3 reads CAIRLDSRPDTQYF. The CDR3 DNA sequence: TGTGCCATCAGGCTTGACAGTAGACCAGATACGCAGTATTTT.

The chain combines TRBV5-1 with TRBJ2-2, with TRBD2 identical over 8 bases. Looked up from germline, CDR1 is SGHRS and CDR2 is YFSETQ. The CDR3 runs 15 residues. V trimming: 7 bases; J trimming: 8 bases; junction bases outside the gene matches: 13. CDR3 protein: CASWWASGPSGELFF. CDR3 coding DNA: TGCGCCAGCTGGTGGGCTAGCGGGCCGTCGGGGGAGCTGTTTTTT.

This clonotype occurred many times. The chain combines TRBV4-3 with TRBJ2-4; D remains ambiguous. Trimming took off 4 bases at V and 7 bases at J, with 5 bases between the two ends. CDR1 and CDR2 from the germline V gene are LGHNA and YSLEER. The CDR3 spans 11 residues. The CDR3 reads CASSLENIQYF. CDR3 in DNA: TGCGCCAGCAGCCTAGAGAACATTCAGTACTTC.

With respect to this clonotype: Compared with germline, one end of the junction differs, possibly owing to a read error. The J gene is TRBJ1-6, the V gene TRBV7-2, with D perhaps matching TRBD1 (5 bases). Germline V lookup: CDR1 SGHTA, CDR2 FQGNSA. The CDR3 has 15 residues. Here the CDR3 reads CASSLAIDSTPGTVW. The CDR3 bases are TGTGCCAGCAGCTTAGCGATAGACAGTACCCCAGGAACGGTGTGG.

This clonotype has just a few counts. The chain carries TRBV20-1 and TRBJ1-4; D remains ambiguous. This CDR3 comprises 14 residues. CDR1 is DFQATT, CDR2 SNEGSKA, per germline (reference sequence). With 3 bases removed from V and 0 bases from J, the gap between germline ends came to 8 bases. The CDR3 spells CSAREHPTNEKLFF. The CDR3 DNA follows: TGCAGTGCTAGGGAGCACCCAACTAATGAAAAACTGTTTTTT.

There are a few counts of this clonotype. The chain carries TRBV7-2 and TRBJ1-1; TRBD1 is a possible D gene (5 bases). Germline assignment: CDR1 SGHTA and CDR2 FQGNSA. CDR3 length equals 14 residues. V was cut by 5 bases and J by 3 bases, with 13 bases left in between. The CDR3 DNA is TGTGCCAGCAGCCCCCGGGGGAGGCACACTGAAGCTTTCTTT. It translates to CASSPRGRHTEAFF.

The chain is built from TRBV14 and TRBJ1-2, with D unresolved. Trimming took off 3 bases at V and 4 bases at J, with 9 bases between the two ends. This CDR3 has 13 amino acids. Germline-derived CDR1 and CDR2 are SGHDN and FVKESK. The CDR3 DNA follows: TGTGCCAGCAGCCACGGACCGACCTATGGCTACACCTTC. Translation: CASSHGPTYGYTF.

The rearrangement uses TRBV7-9 and TRBJ1-1; D not certain. Germline CDR1 SEHNR, CDR2 FQNEAQ (reference sequence). This CDR3 has 14 amino acids. Trimming cost V 3 bases and J 0 bases, with 8 bases left between them. The CDR3 nucleotides read TGTGCCAGCAGCTTGCCCGGTATGAACACTGAAGCTTTCTTT. As protein: CASSLPGMNTEAFF.

The chain has TRBV5-1 and TRBJ1-1; D possibly corresponds to TRBD1 (5 bases). Germline CDR1 and CDR2: SGHRS and YFSETQ. This CDR3 contains 13 residues. Between the trimmed V and J ends, which lost 6 bases and 6 bases, there was a span of 15 bases. The DNA for the CDR3 is TGCGCCAGCACCCCCAGCGTAGGGGCTGAAGCTTTCTTT. This codes for CASTPSVGAEAFF. Filled out from reference TRBV5-1 and TRBJ1-1, the complete variable domain reads KAGVTQTPRYLIKTRGQQVTLSCSPISGHRSVSWYQQTPGQGLQFLFEYFSETQRNKGNFPGRFSGRQFSNSRSEMNVSTLELGDSALYLCASTPSVGAEAFFGQGTRLTVV.

This clonotype was found many times. The V call is TRBV12-3 or TRBV12-4, the J call TRBJ2-3, with 14 bases lining up with TRBD2. The CDR3 runs to 14 residues. The V and J ends lost 6 bases and 10 bases, in that order; junction bases with no gene match: 6. The CDR3 DNA sequence: TGTGCCAGCAGGGATGGGACTAGCGGGGGAGCGCAGTATTTT. Its translation: CASRDGTSGGAQYF.

The chain carries TRBV20-1 and TRBJ1-5; 7 bases match TRBD1. The junction had 9 bases not matched to a gene; V was cut back by 5 bases and J by 11 bases. In germline, CDR1 is DFQATT, CDR2 SNEGSKA (reference sequence). The CDR3 covers 12 residues. CDR3 DNA sequence: TGCAGTGCTCGGGACAGACTGGCGTCCCAGCATTTT. Its translation is CSARDRLASQHF.

In this sample, this clonotype turned up a few times. The chain links TRBV2 to TRBJ1-5; 7 bases fit TRBD1. This CDR3 has 13 amino acids. With V trimmed by 3 bases and J by 14 bases, 10 bases remained unmatched. Germline V lookup: CDR1 SNHLY, CDR2 FYNNEI. The CDR3 sequence is CASSETGTPKEHF. CDR3 sequence (DNA): TGTGCCAGCAGTGAGACAGGGACTCCTAAGGAGCATTTT.

This clonotype occurred a few times. V gene TRBV4-1 combines with J gene TRBJ1-4, with D hard to call. CDR1 MGHRA and CDR2 YSYEKL come from the germline V gene. The length of the CDR3 is 16 residues. Trimming removed 1 base at V and 1 base at J, with 10 bases between. Here the CDR3 DNA reads TGCGCCAGCAGCCAAGGCTGGAGCAGAACTAATGAAAAACTGTTTTTT. It specifies CASSQGWSRTNEKLFF.